This entry lists 4 T cell receptor beta chains sequenced from one sample in a study of cytomegalovirus exposure and HLA in healthy donors. The PCR used 60 Vbeta and 13 Jbeta primers. Sequencing used immunoSEQ multiplex PCR; TCRdb keeps in-frame clones, though not all of them. The data show some 120,000 clones, 75% to 85% seen once. The sample consisted of PBMCs. Receptors originate from a male donor in good health and CMV-seronegative.

V and J are TRBV18 and TRBJ1-3; perhaps TRBD1 as D (5 bases). The CDR3 totals 17 residues. Germline values: CDR1 KGHSH, CDR2 LQKENI. The V gene lost 1 base and the J gene lost 2 bases, with 15 bases spanning the gap. The CDR3 DNA sequence: TGTGCCAGCTCACCACTGGAACAGGTTTCACCTGGAAACACCATATATTTT. It specifies CASSPLEQVSPGNTIYF.

The rearrangement uses TRBV21-1 and TRBJ2-1; TRBD1 is taken as the D call from the table, unchecked against the DNA. TRBV21-1 is recorded as a pseudogene. The CDR3 length is 17 residues. The CDR3 DNA follows: TGTGCCAGCAGCCCTAACCTCTCGGGACAGGGTTGCTATGAGCAGTTCTTC. As protein: CASSPNLSGQGCYEQFF.

The V and J genes are TRBV7-2 and TRBJ1-3; maybe TRBD1 (6 bases). The CDR3 has 18 residues. V dropped 5 bases and J dropped 0 bases, with 20 bases sitting between them. Germline V gives CDR1 SGHTA, CDR2 FQGNSA. CDR3 in DNA: TGTGCCAGCAGCCCAAAGGGGGTCCGCTTTCCCTCTGGAAACACCATATATTTT. This gives the protein CASSPKGVRFPSGNTIYF.

This chain links TRBV30 with TRBJ2-2; maybe TRBD1 (5 bases). V was clipped by 3 bases and J by 0 bases, with 11 bases between them. The germline V gene has CDR1 GTSNPN and CDR2 SVGIG (reference sequence). The CDR3 consists of 15 residues. The CDR3 DNA follows: TGTGCCTGGAGCCCCCGGACAACGAACACCGGGGAGCTGTTTTTT. Its protein product is CAWSPRTTNTGELFF.